This TCR beta chain was retrieved from a study of shared clonotypes between healthy human individuals. Repertoires were generated with immunoSEQ multiplex PCR, while TCRdb's copy carries only in-frame clones and drops some. There are 490,000 or so clones in the sample; around 80% occur only once, and approximately 13% lies in the top ten. All donors were healthy HIV-negative adults lacking recent acute infections or vaccinations. CDR1 and CDR2 (germline): MNHEY, SMNVEV (reference sequence). The CDR3 length is 15 residues. The ends were cut back, 0 bases at V and 4 bases at J, with 13 bases in the middle.

The rearrangement links TRBV27 to TRBJ2-7; D gene ambiguous. The sequenced material came from PBMCs. This receptor was obtained from a woman aged 40 to 55 in good health. Some clones in this sample may be carry-over from other donors' samples. CDR3 amino acids: CASSLSKGVSYEQYF. CDR3 in DNA: TGTGCCAGCAGTTTATCGAAGGGCGTCAGTTACGAGCAGTACTTC.